A selection of T cell receptor beta chains follows, all from one sample in a study of CD8+CD57+ T cells in acquired aplastic anemia. TCRdb re-derived calls from the reads in MiXCR, one entry per CDR3 protein. The top ten hold about 2.5% of the sample, which has some 64,000 distinct CDR3 sequences, around 55% seen once. Sequencing input: sorted CD4+, CD8+, or CD8+CD57+ T cells (not recorded which) from PBMCs. The receptors were gathered from a human donor in good health, serving as a control. The CDR3 runs from the conserved cysteine through the conserved F or W. D genes are given only for firm matches. Clone size is shown for a subset of rows, as once, few, many or a class of expanded clone.

v_gene	d_gene	abundance	j_gene	CDR3nt	CDR3aa
TRBV20-1	-	once	TRBJ2-1	TGCAGTGCTAGTTGGGGGAATGAGCAGTTCTTC	CSASWGNEQFF
TRBV29-1	TRBD2	-	TRBJ2-7	TGCAGCGTTGGTGGGACTAGCGGGAGGGGCCGCTACGAGCAGTACTTC	CSVGGTSGRGRYEQYF
TRBV15	-	-	TRBJ1-6	TGTGCCACCAGCAGGGTACAGGGCACTAATTCACCCCTCCACTTT	CATSRVQGTNSPLHF
TRBV24-1	-	-	TRBJ2-2	TGTGCCACCAACAGCAGGGACACCGGGGAGCTGTTTTTT	CATNSRDTGELFF
TRBV4-3	-	-	TRBJ2-6	TGCGCCAGCATCAGCCAAGAATGGAGGTCTGGGGCCAACGTCCTGACTTTC	CASISQEWRSGANVLTF
TRBV14	TRBD1	-	TRBJ1-6	TGTGCCAGCAGTGCAGAGGGACAGCGCTCCTATAATTCACCCCTCCACTTT	CASSAEGQRSYNSPLHF
TRBV6-1	TRBD1	many	TRBJ1-2	TGTGCCAGCAGCCCCGACAGGGACGGCTACACCTTC	CASSPDRDGYTF
TRBV7-9	-	once	TRBJ1-1	TGTGCCAGCAGCCAAAACACTGAAGCTTTCTTT	CASSQNTEAFF
TRBV18	TRBD2	few	TRBJ2-1	TGTGCCAGCTCACAGATAGCGGGAGGTAGCTTAGTCTATGAGCAGTTCTTC	CASSQIAGGSLVYEQFF
TRBV10-2	-	-	TRBJ1-5	TGCGCCAGCAGTGAAAGGTGGACTAGCGGGAGGGCGAGCACAGATACGCAGCATTTT	CASSERWTSGRASTDTQHF
TRBV11-1	-	-	TRBJ2-1	TGTGCCAGCAGCTTAGGGCAGGGAAGCTCCTACAATGAGCAGTTCTTC	CASSLGQGSSYNEQFF
TRBV10-3	-	-	TRBJ2-7	TGTGCCATCAGCCCGACAAGCTCCTACGAGCAGTACTTC	CAISPTSSYEQYF
TRBV15	-	-	TRBJ1-6	TGTGCCACCAGCAGAGGTACGGGGGCGGGTCGCCTCCACTTC	CATSRGTGAGRLHF
TRBV19	-	-	TRBJ1-1	TGTGCCAGTAGTCCAACCGATGGGACTGAAGCTTTCTTT	CASSPTDGTEAFF
TRBV29-1	-	medium-sized	TRBJ1-1	TGCAGCGCGACGAGCGGTACTGAAGCTTTCTTT	CSATSGTEAFF
TRBV14	-	many	TRBJ1-1	TGTGCCAGCAGCCTCGGGGGGGACGCTTTCTTT	CASSLGGDAFF
TRBV4-2	-	many	TRBJ2-5	TGTGCCAGCAGCCAAGACGGGAGAGAGGAGACCCAGTACTTC	CASSQDGREETQYF
TRBV6-1	TRBD1	many	TRBJ1-6	TGTGCCAGCAGAGACAGGGGACTGGCTTCACCCCTCCACTTT	CASRDRGLASPLHF
TRBV2	-	-	TRBJ1-6	TGTGCCAGCAGCCCGTTCAGGGAAAATTCACCCCTCCACTTT	CASSPFRENSPLHF
TRBV7-9	TRBD1	-	TRBJ1-2	TGTGCCAGCAGCACTACGACAGGGTCTGGCTACACCTTC	CASSTTTGSGYTF
TRBV2	TRBD2	-	TRBJ2-1	TGTGCCAGCAGCGCCGCCGGGACTAGCGGGAGTTCCAATGAGCAGTTCTTC	CASSAAGTSGSSNEQFF
TRBV19	TRBD1	-	TRBJ1-3	TGTGCCAGTACATTGGACAGGAGAACAGACACCATATATTTT	CASTLDRRTDTIYF
TRBV7-9	-	-	TRBJ2-7	TGTGCCAGCAGCTTAGGCGAAGAGCAGTACTTC	CASSLGEEQYF
TRBV2	-	many	TRBJ2-1	TGTGCCAGCAGGGGGACCTCTCCGATGGGCTACAATGAGCAGTTCTTC	CASRGTSPMGYNEQFF
TRBV7-2	-	-	TRBJ1-1	TGTGCCAGCAGTGAAGATGTGAAAGCTTTCTTT	CASSEDVKAFF
TRBV5-4	-	many	TRBJ2-7	TGTGCCAGCAGCTTCGCCGGGACACCCTACGAGCAGTACTTC	CASSFAGTPYEQYF